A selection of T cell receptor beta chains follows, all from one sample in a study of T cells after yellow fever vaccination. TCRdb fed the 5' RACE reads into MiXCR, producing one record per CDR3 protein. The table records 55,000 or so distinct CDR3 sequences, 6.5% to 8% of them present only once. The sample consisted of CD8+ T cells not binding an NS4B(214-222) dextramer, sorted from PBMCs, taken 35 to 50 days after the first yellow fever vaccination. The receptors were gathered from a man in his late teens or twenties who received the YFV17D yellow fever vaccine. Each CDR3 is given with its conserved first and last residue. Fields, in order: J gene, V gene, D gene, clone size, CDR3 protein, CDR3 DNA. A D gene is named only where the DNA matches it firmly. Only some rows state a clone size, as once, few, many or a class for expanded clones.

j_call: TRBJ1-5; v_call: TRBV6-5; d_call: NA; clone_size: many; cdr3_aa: CASSYSRVLGQPQHF; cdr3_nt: TGTGCCAGCAGTTACTCGAGGGTTTTGGGTCAGCCCCAGCATTTT
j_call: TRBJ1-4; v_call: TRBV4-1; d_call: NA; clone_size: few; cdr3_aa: CASSLGTEKLFF; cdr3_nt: TGCGCCAGCAGCCTAGGGACCGAAAAACTGTTTTTT
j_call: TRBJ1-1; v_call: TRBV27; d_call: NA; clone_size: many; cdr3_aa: CASRQRGGNTEAFF; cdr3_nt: TGTGCCAGCAGGCAGAGGGGGGGAAACACTGAAGCTTTCTTT
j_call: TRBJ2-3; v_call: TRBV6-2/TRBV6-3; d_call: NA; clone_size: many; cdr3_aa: CASRRRERGIDTQYF; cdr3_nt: TGTGCCAGCAGACGCCGCGAGAGGGGGATAGATACGCAGTATTTT
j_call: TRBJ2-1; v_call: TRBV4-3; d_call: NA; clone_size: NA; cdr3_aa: CASSQDWGVAHNEQFF; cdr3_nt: TGCGCCAGCAGCCAAGATTGGGGGGTTGCTCACAATGAGCAGTTCTTC
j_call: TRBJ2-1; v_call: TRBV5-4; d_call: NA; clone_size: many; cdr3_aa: CASSLGRNEQFF; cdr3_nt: TGTGCCAGCAGCTTGGGGAGGAATGAGCAGTTCTTC
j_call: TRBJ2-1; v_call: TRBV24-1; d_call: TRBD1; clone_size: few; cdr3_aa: CATSDPDRGIYNEQFF; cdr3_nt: TGTGCCACCAGTGATCCGGACAGGGGAATCTACAATGAGCAGTTCTTC
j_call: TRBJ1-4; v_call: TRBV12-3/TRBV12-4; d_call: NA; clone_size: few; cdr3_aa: CASRPGLAEKLFF; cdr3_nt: TGTGCCAGCAGGCCGGGCCTCGCCGAAAAACTGTTTTTT
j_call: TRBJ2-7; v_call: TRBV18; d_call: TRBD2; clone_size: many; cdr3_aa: CASSPTGGTTYEQYF; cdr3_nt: TGTGCCAGCTCACCCACGGGGGGGACGACCTACGAGCAGTACTTC
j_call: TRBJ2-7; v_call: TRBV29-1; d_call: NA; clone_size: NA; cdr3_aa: CSVELGKVDEQYF; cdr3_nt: TGCAGCGTTGAGTTGGGAAAGGTCGACGAGCAGTACTTC
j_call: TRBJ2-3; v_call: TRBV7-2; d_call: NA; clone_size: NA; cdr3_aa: CASSLSSASSDTQYF; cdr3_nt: TGTGCCAGCAGCTTAAGCTCTGCGAGCTCGGATACGCAGTATTTT
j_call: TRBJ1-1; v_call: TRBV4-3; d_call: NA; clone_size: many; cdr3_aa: CASSQEGVTEAFF; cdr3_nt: TGCGCCAGCAGCCAAGAGGGAGTTACTGAAGCTTTCTTT
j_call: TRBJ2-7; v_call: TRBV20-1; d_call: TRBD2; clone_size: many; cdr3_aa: CSGASGDPYEQYF; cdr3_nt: TGCAGTGGGGCTAGCGGGGACCCCTACGAGCAGTACTTC
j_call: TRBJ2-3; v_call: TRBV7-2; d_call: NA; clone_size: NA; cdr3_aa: CASSSHPDTQYF; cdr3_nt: TGTGCCAGCAGCTCCCACCCAGATACGCAGTATTTT
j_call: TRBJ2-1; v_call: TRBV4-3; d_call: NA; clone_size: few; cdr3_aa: CASSQDKGGGYNEQFF; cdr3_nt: TGCGCCAGCAGCCAAGATAAAGGGGGGGGCTACAATGAGCAGTTCTTC
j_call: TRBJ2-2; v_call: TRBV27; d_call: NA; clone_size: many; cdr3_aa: CASSLSGGELFF; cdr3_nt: TGTGCCAGCAGTTTATCGGGCGGGGAGCTGTTTTTT
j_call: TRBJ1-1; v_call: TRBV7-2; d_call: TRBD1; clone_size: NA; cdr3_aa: CASTWPRTGGNAEAFF; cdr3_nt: TGTGCCAGCACCTGGCCCCGGACAGGGGGGAATGCTGAAGCTTTCTTT
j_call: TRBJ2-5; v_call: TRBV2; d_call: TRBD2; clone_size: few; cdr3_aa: CASTEGGGALETQYF; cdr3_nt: TGTGCCAGCACCGAGGGCGGGGGGGCGTTGGAGACCCAGTACTTC
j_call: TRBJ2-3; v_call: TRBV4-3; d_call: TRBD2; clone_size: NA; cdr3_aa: CASSQDPTSGRVTDTQYF; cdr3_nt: TGCGCCAGCAGCCAAGATCCGACTAGCGGGCGAGTCACAGATACGCAGTATTTT
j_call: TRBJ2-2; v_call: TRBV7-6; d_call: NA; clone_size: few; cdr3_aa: CASSDIDSTGELFF; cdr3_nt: TGTGCCAGCAGCGACATCGACAGTACCGGGGAGCTGTTTTTT
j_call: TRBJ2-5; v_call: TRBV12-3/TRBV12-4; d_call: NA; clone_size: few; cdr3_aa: CASSPDTYQETQYF; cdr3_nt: TGTGCCAGCAGCCCCGACACGTACCAAGAGACCCAGTACTTC
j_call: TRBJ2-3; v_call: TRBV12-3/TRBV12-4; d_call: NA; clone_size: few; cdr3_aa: CASSLQGITDTQYF; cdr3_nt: TGTGCCAGCAGTTTACAGGGAATCACAGATACGCAGTATTTT
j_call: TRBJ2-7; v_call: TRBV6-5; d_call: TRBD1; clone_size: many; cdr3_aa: CASSYSGAGGDEQYF; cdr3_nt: TGTGCCAGCAGTTACTCGGGCGCAGGGGGCGACGAGCAGTACTTC
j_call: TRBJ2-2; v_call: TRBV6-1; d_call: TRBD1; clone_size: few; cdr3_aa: CASRTIFQGADTGELFF; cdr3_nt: TGTGCCAGTCGTACGATCTTCCAGGGGGCCGACACCGGGGAGCTGTTTTTT
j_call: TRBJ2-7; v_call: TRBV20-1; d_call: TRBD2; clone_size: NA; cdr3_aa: CSARVGSGGYEQYF; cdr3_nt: TGCAGTGCTAGAGTTGGTAGCGGGGGGTATGAGCAGTACTTC
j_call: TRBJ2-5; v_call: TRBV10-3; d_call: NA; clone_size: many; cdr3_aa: CAISGGQSQETQYF; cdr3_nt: TGTGCCATCAGCGGAGGACAATCCCAAGAGACCCAGTACTTC
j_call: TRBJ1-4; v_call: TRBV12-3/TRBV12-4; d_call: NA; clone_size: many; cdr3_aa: CASTPGVGLEKLFF; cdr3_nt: TGTGCCAGCACCCCCGGGGTAGGGCTCGAAAAACTGTTTTTT
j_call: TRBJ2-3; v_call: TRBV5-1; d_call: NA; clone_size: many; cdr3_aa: CASSFGREADTQYF; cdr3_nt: TGCGCCAGCAGCTTTGGCAGGGAGGCAGATACGCAGTATTTT
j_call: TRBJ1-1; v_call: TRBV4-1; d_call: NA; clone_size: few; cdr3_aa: CASSQPGLLNTEAFF; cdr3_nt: TGCGCCAGCAGCCAACCGGGCCTATTGAACACTGAAGCTTTCTTT
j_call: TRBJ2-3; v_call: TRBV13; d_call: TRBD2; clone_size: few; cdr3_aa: CASRPGTSGANTDTQYF; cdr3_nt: TGTGCCAGCAGACCCGGGACTAGCGGGGCAAACACAGATACGCAGTATTTT
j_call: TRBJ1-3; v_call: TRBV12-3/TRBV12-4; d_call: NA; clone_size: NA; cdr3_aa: CASSFHRSGNTIYF; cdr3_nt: TGTGCCAGCAGTTTTCACAGGTCTGGAAACACCATATATTTT
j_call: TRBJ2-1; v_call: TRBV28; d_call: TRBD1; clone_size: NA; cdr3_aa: CASRVDTGDEQFF; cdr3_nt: TGTGCCAGCAGGGTAGATACAGGGGATGAGCAGTTCTTC
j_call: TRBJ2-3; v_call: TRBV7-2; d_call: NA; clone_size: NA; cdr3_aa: CASSLARSRVDTQYF; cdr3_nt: TGTGCCAGCAGCTTAGCGCGTTCGAGGGTAGATACGCAGTATTTT
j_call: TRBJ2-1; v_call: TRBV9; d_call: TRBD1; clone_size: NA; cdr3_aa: CASSVDRGNEQFF; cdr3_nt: TGTGCCAGCAGCGTCGACAGGGGCAATGAGCAGTTCTTC
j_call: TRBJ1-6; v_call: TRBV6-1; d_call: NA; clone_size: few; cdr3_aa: CASIEEGTYSPLHF; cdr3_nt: TGTGCCAGCATTGAAGAGGGAACCTATTCACCCCTCCACTTT
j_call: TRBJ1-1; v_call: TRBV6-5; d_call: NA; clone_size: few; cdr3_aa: CASSLTSPGTLNTEAFF; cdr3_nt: TGTGCCAGCAGTTTAACCTCCCCCGGGACATTGAACACTGAAGCTTTCTTT
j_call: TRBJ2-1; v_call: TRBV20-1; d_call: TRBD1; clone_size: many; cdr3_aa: CSARRPGGPYNEQFF; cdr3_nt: TGCAGTGCTAGACGGCCAGGGGGCCCCTACAATGAGCAGTTCTTC
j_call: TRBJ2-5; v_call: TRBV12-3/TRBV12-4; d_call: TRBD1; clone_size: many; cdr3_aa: CASSFPRTGGEETQYF; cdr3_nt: TGTGCCAGCAGTTTTCCTCGGACAGGGGGAGAGGAGACCCAGTACTTC
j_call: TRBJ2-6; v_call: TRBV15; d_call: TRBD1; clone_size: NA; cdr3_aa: CATSRASEGAGANVLTF; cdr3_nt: TGTGCCACCAGCAGAGCCAGTGAGGGGGCCGGGGCCAACGTCCTGACTTTC
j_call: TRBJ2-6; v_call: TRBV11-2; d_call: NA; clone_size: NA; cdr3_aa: CASTLKTPHSGANVLTF; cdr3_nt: TGTGCCAGCACCTTAAAGACACCTCACTCTGGGGCCAACGTCCTGACTTTC
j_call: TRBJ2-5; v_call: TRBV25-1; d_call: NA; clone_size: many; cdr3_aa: CASSEFQETQYF; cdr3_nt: TGTGCCAGCAGTGAATTCCAAGAGACCCAGTACTTC
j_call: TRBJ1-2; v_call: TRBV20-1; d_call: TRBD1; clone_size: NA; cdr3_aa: CSARYRGSDYGYTF; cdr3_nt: TGCAGTGCTAGGTACAGGGGGTCGGACTATGGCTACACCTTC
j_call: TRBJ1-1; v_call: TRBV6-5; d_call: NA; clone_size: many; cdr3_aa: CASSYSPGSNTEAFF; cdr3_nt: TGTGCCAGCAGTTACTCCCCGGGGTCGAACACTGAAGCTTTCTTT
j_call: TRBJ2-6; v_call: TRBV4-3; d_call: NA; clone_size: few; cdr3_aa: CASSRRVAGANVLTF; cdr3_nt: TGCGCCAGCAGCCGCAGGGTGGCTGGGGCCAACGTCCTGACTTTC
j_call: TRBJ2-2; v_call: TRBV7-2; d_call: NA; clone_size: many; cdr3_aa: CASSLAGELFF; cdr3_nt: TGTGCCAGCAGCCTGGCCGGGGAGCTGTTTTTT
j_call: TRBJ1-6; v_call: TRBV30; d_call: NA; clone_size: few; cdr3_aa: CAWSGAGFYNSPLHF; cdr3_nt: TGTGCCTGGAGTGGCGCAGGGTTTTATAATTCACCCCTCCACTTT
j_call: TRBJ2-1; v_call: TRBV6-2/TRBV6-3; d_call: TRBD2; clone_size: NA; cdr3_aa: CASSVSGGYYNEQFF; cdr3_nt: TGTGCCAGCAGCGTGTCCGGGGGGTACTACAATGAGCAGTTCTTC
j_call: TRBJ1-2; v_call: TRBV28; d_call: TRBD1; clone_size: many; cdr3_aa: CASSDRDRGGHGYTF; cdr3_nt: TGTGCCAGCAGCGACCGGGACAGGGGCGGCCATGGCTACACCTTC
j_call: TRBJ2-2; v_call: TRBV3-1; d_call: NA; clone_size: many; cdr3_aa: CASSPPGHLVGELFF; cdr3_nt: TGTGCCAGCAGCCCTCCGGGACATCTCGTCGGGGAGCTGTTTTTT
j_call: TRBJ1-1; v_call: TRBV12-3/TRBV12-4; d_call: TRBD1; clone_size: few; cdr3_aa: CASSFFGQGEIYGTEAFF; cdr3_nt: TGTGCCAGCAGTTTCTTCGGACAGGGGGAGATTTATGGCACTGAAGCTTTCTTT
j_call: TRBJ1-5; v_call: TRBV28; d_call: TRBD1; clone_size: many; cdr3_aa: CASSFNRGGQPQHF; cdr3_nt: TGTGCCAGCAGTTTCAACAGGGGGGGGCAGCCCCAGCATTTT
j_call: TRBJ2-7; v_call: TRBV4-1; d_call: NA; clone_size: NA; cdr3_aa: CASSQVADSISYEQYF; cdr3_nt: TGCGCCAGCAGCCAAGTCGCCGACTCGATCTCCTACGAGCAGTACTTC
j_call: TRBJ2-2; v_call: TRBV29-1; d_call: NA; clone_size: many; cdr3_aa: CSVEGIGGQGSTGELFF; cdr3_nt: TGCAGCGTTGAGGGGATTGGGGGCCAGGGTAGCACCGGGGAGCTGTTTTTT
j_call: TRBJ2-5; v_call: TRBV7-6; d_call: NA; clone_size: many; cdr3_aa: CASSLERGPPGETQYF; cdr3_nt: TGTGCCAGCAGCTTAGAGAGAGGACCCCCAGGGGAGACCCAGTACTTC
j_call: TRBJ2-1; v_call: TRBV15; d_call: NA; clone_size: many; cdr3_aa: CATSRGRGRSSYNEQFF; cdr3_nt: TGTGCCACCAGCAGAGGCAGGGGACGGAGCTCCTACAATGAGCAGTTCTTC
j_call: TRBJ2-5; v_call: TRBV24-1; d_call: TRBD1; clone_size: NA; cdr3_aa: CATGDLGQRSLGLETQYF; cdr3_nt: TGTGCCACCGGTGATTTGGGACAGCGATCGCTTGGATTAGAGACCCAGTACTTC
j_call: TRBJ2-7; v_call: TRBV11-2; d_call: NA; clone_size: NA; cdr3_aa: CASSSGIEQYF; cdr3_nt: TGTGCCAGCAGCTCCGGAATCGAGCAGTACTTC
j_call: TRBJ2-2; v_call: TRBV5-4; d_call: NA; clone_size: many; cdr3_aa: CASREATVNTGELFF; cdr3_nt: TGTGCCAGCAGGGAAGCGACAGTGAACACCGGGGAGCTGTTTTTT
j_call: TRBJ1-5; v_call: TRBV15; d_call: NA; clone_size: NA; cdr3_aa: CATNSYRDTDQPQHF; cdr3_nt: TGTGCCACCAACTCCTACCGGGACACCGATCAGCCCCAGCATTTT